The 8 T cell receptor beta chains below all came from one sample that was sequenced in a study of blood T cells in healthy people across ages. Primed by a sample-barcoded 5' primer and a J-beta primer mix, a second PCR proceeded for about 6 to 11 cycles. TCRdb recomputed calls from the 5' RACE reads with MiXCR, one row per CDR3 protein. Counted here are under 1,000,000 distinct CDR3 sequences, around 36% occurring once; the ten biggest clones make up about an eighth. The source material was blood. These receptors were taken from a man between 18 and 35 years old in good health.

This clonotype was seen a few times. CDR3 DNA: TGCGCCAGCAGCTTAGGAGGGTCGTCAAACGCGAACACCGGGGAGCTGTTTTTT. It encodes CASSLGGSSNANTGELFF. The chain uses TRBV5-1 and TRBJ2-2; D is possibly TRBD2 (6 bases). V was pared by 2 bases and J by 0 bases, with 17 bases between. Germline loops: CDR1 SGHRS, CDR2 YFSETQ. The CDR3 has 18 residues.

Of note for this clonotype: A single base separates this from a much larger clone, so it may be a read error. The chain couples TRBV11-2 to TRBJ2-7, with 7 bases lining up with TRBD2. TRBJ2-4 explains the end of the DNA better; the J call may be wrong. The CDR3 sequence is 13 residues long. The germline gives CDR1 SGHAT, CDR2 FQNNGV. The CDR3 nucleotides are TGTGCCAGCAGCTTAGAGGGGGGGAACATTCAGTACTTC. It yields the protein CASSLEGGNIQYF.

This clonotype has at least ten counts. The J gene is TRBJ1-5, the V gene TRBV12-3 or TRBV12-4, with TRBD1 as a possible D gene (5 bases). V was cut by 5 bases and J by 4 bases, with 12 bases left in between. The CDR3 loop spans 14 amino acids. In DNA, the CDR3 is TGTGCCAGCAGTCCCATGGGGGGTAATCAGCCCCAGCATTTT. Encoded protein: CASSPMGGNQPQHF.

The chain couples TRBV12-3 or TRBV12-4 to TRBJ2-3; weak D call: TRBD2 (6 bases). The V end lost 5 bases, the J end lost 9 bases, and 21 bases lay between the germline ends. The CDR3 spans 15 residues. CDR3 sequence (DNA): TGTGCCAGCAGTCCGGGACTGCCCCTGGTGGGAACGCAGTATTTT. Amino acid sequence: CASSPGLPLVGTQYF.

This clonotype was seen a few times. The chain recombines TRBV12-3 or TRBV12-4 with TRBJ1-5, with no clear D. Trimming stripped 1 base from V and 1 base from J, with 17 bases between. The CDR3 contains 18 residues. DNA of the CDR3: TGTGCCAGCAGTTTAGGTCCCCCACTTGGAGTCAGCAATCAGCCCCAGCATTTT. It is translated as CASSLGPPLGVSNQPQHF.

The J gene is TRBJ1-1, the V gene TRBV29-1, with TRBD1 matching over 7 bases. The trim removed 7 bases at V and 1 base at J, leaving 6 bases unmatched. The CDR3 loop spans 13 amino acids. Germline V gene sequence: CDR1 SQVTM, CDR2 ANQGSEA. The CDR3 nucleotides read TGCAGCGGCGGGACAGCGAGGAACACTGAAGCTTTCTTT. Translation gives CSGGTARNTEAFF.

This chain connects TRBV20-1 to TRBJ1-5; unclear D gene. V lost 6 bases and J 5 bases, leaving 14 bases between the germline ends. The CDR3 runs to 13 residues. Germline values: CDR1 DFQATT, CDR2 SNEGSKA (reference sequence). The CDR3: CSASPTADQPQHF. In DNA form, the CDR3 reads TGCAGTGCCAGCCCCACGGCAGATCAGCCCCAGCATTTT.

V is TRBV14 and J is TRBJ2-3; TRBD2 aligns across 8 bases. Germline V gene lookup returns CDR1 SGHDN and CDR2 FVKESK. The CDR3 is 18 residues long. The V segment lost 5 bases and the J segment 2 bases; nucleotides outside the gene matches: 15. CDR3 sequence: CASSFRARRRGDTDTQYF. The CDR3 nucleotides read TGTGCCAGCAGCTTTCGAGCCCGTAGGCGGGGGGACACAGATACGCAGTATTTT.